Included here is one T cell receptor (beta chain) sequence, with context. Its antigen is currently unknown. The data stem from a study of T cells expressing NK-cell markers. Study-wide background: Repertoire data for TCR beta were derived from sorted T cells (CD3+CD56+NKG2C+, CD3+CD56+NKG2C- and CD3+CD56-NKG2C+). HCMV serostatus: seven of eight sequenced donors positive, one negative. Study conclusions and caveats: In a handful of donors, dominant NKG2C+ clonotypes were roughly 1.0-8% of CD8+ T cells.

This CDR3 is built from 14 residues. 5'RACE template switching built TCR beta cDNA with unique molecular identifiers. Following a re-call of the 5' RACE reads, TCRdb has one entry per CDR3 protein and lacks DNA. This sample's table has approximately 440,000 distinct CDR3 sequences. The sequencing sample was made of blood T cells: a sorted CD56 or NKG2C T cell subset, CD4+ or CD8+ T cells, or bulk PBMC T cells (not recorded which). The origin of this receptor is a woman in her forties or fifties in good health. J is TRBJ1-2 and V is TRBV12-3 or TRBV12-4; absent DNA, TCRdb's TRBD1 call cannot be checked. The CDR3 loop reads CASSIHRVVGGYTF.